These 8 T cell receptor beta chains originate from one sample sequenced in a study of cytomegalovirus exposure and HLA in healthy donors listed by TCRdb under 2017. The library was generated by the immunoSEQ multiplex PCR assay. A mixture of 60 forward primers for TCR Vbeta segments and 13 reverse primers for TCR Jbeta segments was used in the multiplex PCR. TCRdb obtained this table from immuneACCESS and retained in-frame rearrangements with V and J assigned. These tables miss some clones; where compared with another copy, unresolved V genes account for less than half of the shortfall, and the remainder is unexplained. The sample table contains around 200,000 clones; only one count was recorded for 70% to 75% of them. Around 3.2% of the sample goes to the ten largest clones. The material sequenced was PBMCs. These receptors came from a woman aged 25-40 years in good health and CMV-seropositive.

The chain couples TRBV18 to TRBJ1-3; D gene uncertain. This CDR3 is 15 amino acids long. Germline V lookup: CDR1 KGHSH, CDR2 LQKENI. V dropped 3 bases and J dropped 3 bases, with 12 bases sitting between them. Here the CDR3 DNA reads TGTGCCAGCTCACCTCCCCCCGGGGATGGAAACACCATATATTTT. Translation gives CASSPPPGDGNTIYF.

J is TRBJ2-7 and V is TRBV14; tentative D call: TRBD1 (5 bases). The germline gives CDR1 SGHDN, CDR2 FVKESK. V lost 1 base and J lost 3, with 13 bases in between. This CDR3 is built from 15 residues. This chain's CDR3 is CASSQGIGARYEQYF. The CDR3 region has the DNA TGTGCCAGCAGCCAAGGGATTGGGGCCCGCTACGAGCAGTACTTC.

This sequence joins TRBV27 and TRBJ1-1; D possibly corresponds to TRBD1 (6 bases). From germline, CDR1 is MNHEY and CDR2 SMNVEV (reference sequence). Trimming cost V 1 base and J 5 bases, with 11 bases left between them. The CDR3 consists of 14 residues. This CDR3 is CASSLYPGETEAFF. For the CDR3, the DNA is TGTGCCAGCAGTTTATACCCAGGGGAGACTGAAGCTTTCTTT.

V usage is TRBV5-1 and J usage is TRBJ2-7; 8 bases map to TRBD1. The CDR3 totals 13 residues. Germline V gene sequence: CDR1 SGHRS, CDR2 YFSETQ. V gave up 4 bases and J gave up 8 bases; unmatched junction bases: 8. CDR3 in amino acids: CASSPRTGPKQYF. For the CDR3, the DNA is TGCGCCAGCAGCCCCCGGACAGGGCCTAAGCAGTACTTC.

V and J are TRBV5-1 and TRBJ1-4, with 7 bases matching TRBD1. J gave up 0 bases and V 5 bases, and 7 bases lay outside the gene matches. There are 16 residues in the CDR3. From germline, CDR1 is SGHRS and CDR2 YFSETQ. CDR3 in DNA: TGCGCCAGCAGAACCGGGACAGATACAACTAATGAAAAACTGTTTTTT. Translated, it gives CASRTGTDTTNEKLFF.

This clone was seen a few times. The V gene is TRBV28, the J gene TRBJ2-2, with TRBD1 matching over 7 bases. CDR1 is MDHEN and CDR2 is SYDVKM in the germline V gene. Trimming removed 5 bases from V and 3 bases from J; junction bases left unmatched: 6. This CDR3 is built from 15 residues. In DNA form, the CDR3 reads TGTGCCAGCAGTAAGACAGGGTGGGACACCGGGGAGCTGTTTTTT. Its translation is CASSKTGWDTGELFF.

This sequence joins TRBV28 and TRBJ2-7; a possible D gene is TRBD2 (5 bases). This CDR3 spans 14 amino acids. Germline V CDR1 and CDR2: MDHEN, SYDVKM. Trimming removed 7 bases from V and 2 bases from J, with 15 bases in between. The CDR3 here is CASMGFGNAYEQYF. The CDR3 region has the DNA TGTGCCAGCATGGGATTCGGGAATGCCTACGAGCAGTACTTC. Complete variable domain (other parts from reference TRBV28 and TRBJ2-7): DVKVTQSSRYLVKRTGEKVFLECVQDMDHENMFWYRQDPGLGLRLIYFSYDVKMKEKGDIPEGYSVSREKKERFSLILESASTNQTSMYLCASMGFGNAYEQYFGPGTRLTVT.

J is TRBJ1-2 and V is TRBV19, with 8 bases identical to TRBD1. CDR1 and CDR2 (germline): LNHDA, SQIVND (reference sequence). Trimming cost V 6 bases and J 4 bases; bases outside gene matches: 4. The CDR3 is 13 residues long. This CDR3 reads CASRSGGAYGYTF. The CDR3 region has the DNA TGTGCCAGTAGGTCAGGGGGCGCCTATGGCTACACCTTC.